This is a list of T cell receptor beta chains from one sample in a study of identical twins. TCRdb passed the 5' RACE reads through MiXCR, listing each CDR3 protein once. This table has under 900,000 distinct CDR3 sequences, roughly an eighth appearing once. These sequences were also reported in another study, on yellow fever vaccine responses in identical twins.

Sample: PBMCs. These receptor sequences come from a woman younger than 35 in good health. Each CDR3 is given with its conserved first and last residue. The D gene is left open where the match is weak. Rows may omit the clone size; those that give it use once, few, many or a size class.

>TRBJ2-3|TRBD2|many|TRBV6-5
TGTGCCAGCAGTTACTGGACTAGCGGGGGGCATAGAGATACGCAGTATTTT
CASSYWTSGGHRDTQYF
>TRBJ1-5|.|few|TRBV2
TGTGCCAGCAGTGAAGCTCGAGGTAGCAATCAGCCCCAGCATTTT
CASSEARGSNQPQHF
>TRBJ2-3|.|.|TRBV2
TGTGCCAGCAGCCCGGGACGGGCGGCGGCAGATACGCAGTATTTT
CASSPGRAAADTQYF
>TRBJ2-7|TRBD2|.|TRBV5-5
TGTGCCAGCAGCTTGGGCGGACTAGCGGGAGGTAGCTCCTACGAGCAGTACTTC
CASSLGGLAGGSSYEQYF
>TRBJ1-2|.|few|TRBV3-1
TGTGCCAGCAGCCAATATGAGAGCTTGAGGGATGGCTACACCTTC
CASSQYESLRDGYTF
>TRBJ2-7|.|few|TRBV12-3/TRBV12-4
TGTGCCAGCAGTTCAGAGTTCCTATCGCACTACGAGCAGTACTTC
CASSSEFLSHYEQYF
>TRBJ2-1|.|few|TRBV18
TGTGCCAGCTCACACGTCCTAAGGGGTCTCTCCTACAATGAGCAGTTCTTC
CASSHVLRGLSYNEQFF
>TRBJ2-2|.|.|TRBV7-6
TGTGCCAGCAGCTTATTTTCTGTGAACACCGGGGAGCTGTTTTTT
CASSLFSVNTGELFF
>TRBJ2-1|TRBD2|many|TRBV12-3/TRBV12-4
TGTGCCAGCAGTTCCGGGACTAGCGCCTTATCTGAGCAGTTCTTC
CASSSGTSALSEQFF
>TRBJ2-2|.|.|TRBV4-2
TGTGCCAGCAGCCACGGATCCACAGGGAGCGACACCGGGGAGCTGTTTTTT
CASSHGSTGSDTGELFF
>TRBJ2-1|.|few|TRBV7-6
TGTGCCAGCAGCGAGAGAGCCCCCGACTACAATGAGCAGTTCTTC
CASSERAPDYNEQFF
>TRBJ2-4|.|few|TRBV15
TGTGCCACCAGCAGAGATATAACCCTCGCAGGGATGATTCAGTACTTC
CATSRDITLAGMIQYF
>TRBJ1-5|TRBD1|few|TRBV20-1
TGCAGTGCTAGAGACCCCCATGGACAGGGGGGTCAGCCCCAGCATTTT
CSARDPHGQGGQPQHF
>TRBJ2-1|TRBD1|.|TRBV20-1
TGCAGTGCTGCAGGACAGGGGGGAAATGAGCAGTTCTTC
CSAAGQGGNEQFF
>TRBJ1-5|.|few|TRBV4-1
TGCGCCAGCAGCCAAGTGTTAGATAGCAATCAGCCCCAGCATTTT
CASSQVLDSNQPQHF
>TRBJ2-2|TRBD2|.|TRBV7-9
TGTGCCAGCAGCCGAAGTAGCGGGGGGAGCACCGGGGAGCTGTTTTTT
CASSRSSGGSTGELFF
>TRBJ2-3|TRBD2|many|TRBV11-2
TGTGCCAGCGGTCTCGGACTAGCGGGACCCACAGATACGCAGTATTTT
CASGLGLAGPTDTQYF
>TRBJ2-3|.|.|TRBV20-1
TGCAGTGCTAGAGATCCGGGATCTAGCACAGATACGCAGTATTTT
CSARDPGSSTDTQYF
>TRBJ2-5|TRBD2|.|TRBV29-1
TGCAGCGTCCGACCCGGGACGGGGGGAGAGACCCAGTACTTC
CSVRPGTGGETQYF
>TRBJ2-1|.|many|TRBV5-1
TGCGCCAGCAGCTCTAGTGGGTCCCCTTACAATGAGCAGTTCTTC
CASSSSGSPYNEQFF
>TRBJ2-5|.|few|TRBV20-1
TGCAGTGCTAGTTTTGCGACCCCTGAGACCCAGTACTTC
CSASFATPETQYF
>TRBJ2-7|TRBD1|few|TRBV24-1
TGTGCCACCATCGACAGGGGGCTGTGGGAGCAGTACTTC
CATIDRGLWEQYF
>TRBJ2-1|.|.|TRBV18
TGTGCCAGCTCACCACTCCGGCAGGGGGGCAATGAGCAGTTCTTC
CASSPLRQGGNEQFF
>TRBJ1-4|.|.|TRBV7-9
TGTGCCAGCAGCTTACGGCAGGGTGTTGAAAAACTGTTTTTT
CASSLRQGVEKLFF
>TRBJ1-2|TRBD1|many|TRBV5-1
TGCGCCAGCAGCTTGGCGCCGGACAGGGGCTATGGCTACACCTTC
CASSLAPDRGYGYTF
>TRBJ2-1|TRBD2|few|TRBV28
TGTGCTACACTGAACCGGGCGGGAGTATCCTACAATGAGCAGTTCTTC
CATLNRAGVSYNEQFF
>TRBJ2-3|.|few|TRBV28
TGTGCCAGCACCGCGCCGGGCCGCACAGATACGCAGTATTTT
CASTAPGRTDTQYF
>TRBJ1-5|.|.|TRBV18
TGTGCCAGCCGGGGGGGCGTCAATCAGCCCCAGCATTTT
CASRGGVNQPQHF
>TRBJ2-1|TRBD2|few|TRBV20-1
TGCAGTGCTAGATTGGCTAGCGGGTACAATGAGCAGTTCTTC
CSARLASGYNEQFF
>TRBJ2-1|.|few|TRBV20-1
TGCTCGAGGAGATCGGGGGTTGAGCAGTTCTTC
CSRRSGVEQFF
>TRBJ1-2|.|many|TRBV28
TGTGCCAGCAGTTTCTTAAACCCTCATGTCAGCAAAGACTTGAGAGGCTACACCTTC
CASSFLNPHVSKDLRGYTF
>TRBJ2-7|TRBD1|few|TRBV4-1
TGCGCCAGCAGCCACACTAGGGACAGCACCTACGAGCAGTACTTC
CASSHTRDSTYEQYF
>TRBJ1-1|.|many|TRBV5-1
TGCGCCAGCAGCTATCTTCCTTCAAACTTGAACACTGAAGCTTTCTTT
CASSYLPSNLNTEAFF
>TRBJ2-1|TRBD1|many|TRBV24-1
TGTGCCACCAGTGCCATTAAGTCCCACAGGGGCAGCTCCTACAATGAGCAGTTCTTC
CATSAIKSHRGSSYNEQFF
>TRBJ1-1|.|few|TRBV29-1
TGCAGCGTTGAAGAGCATTCCAGGGTGGGGACTGAAGCTTTCTTT
CSVEEHSRVGTEAFF
>TRBJ2-1|TRBD2|.|TRBV12-3/TRBV12-4
TGTGCCAGCAGTTTTTTGGGCGGGAGAGGCTACAATGAGCAGTTCTTC
CASSFLGGRGYNEQFF
>TRBJ2-3|.|.|TRBV6-2/TRBV6-3
TGTGCCAGCAGCTGGCTCGGGGGTAGCACAGATACGCAGTATTTT
CASSWLGGSTDTQYF
>TRBJ1-1|.|few|TRBV10-3
TGTGCCATCAGTGATCAAGAAACGGACAGGAACACTGAAGCTTTCTTT
CAISDQETDRNTEAFF
>TRBJ2-3|.|many|TRBV5-5
TGTGCCAGCAGCTTGAGCGTTTCAACAGATACGCAGTATTTT
CASSLSVSTDTQYF
>TRBJ1-1|.|.|TRBV28
TGTGCCAGCAGTTTAGAGAGCATGTCAGGGGCTGGCACTGAAGCTTTCTTT
CASSLESMSGAGTEAFF
>TRBJ2-5|.|.|TRBV27
TGTGCCAGCAGTTCCACCGCTTCCAGGGCAGAGACCCAGTACTTC
CASSSTASRAETQYF
>TRBJ1-2|.|many|TRBV7-8
TGTGCCAGCAGCTTAAGCCAGGGTGGCTACACCTTC
CASSLSQGGYTF
>TRBJ2-3|TRBD2|few|TRBV7-8
TGTGCCAGCAGCTCAATTCGACTAGCGCATAGCACAGATACGCAGTATTTT
CASSSIRLAHSTDTQYF
>TRBJ2-2|TRBD2|few|TRBV12-3/TRBV12-4
TGTGCCAGCAGTTATCTCTTAGCGGGGAACACCGGGGAGCTGTTTTTT
CASSYLLAGNTGELFF
>TRBJ1-2|.|few|TRBV7-9
TGTGCCAGCAGACGGACAGATGGTGGCTACACCTTC
CASRRTDGGYTF